These 24 T cell receptor delta chains came from one sample sequenced in a study of gamma-delta T cells after stem cell transplantation. TCRdb re-called the RT-PCR reads via CATT. Here the sample spans around 6,500 delta-chain clones, around 27% being singletons. Sequencing was carried out using gamma-delta T cells. The origin of the receptors is a human donor. It is not recorded whose cells these are; they may come from a transplant donor.

This clone rates as medium-sized. The chain uses TRDV2 and TRDJ1; possibly TRDD3 for D (5 bases). The CDR3 is 19 residues long. V was shortened by 0 bases and J by 0 bases, with 22 bases between the two germline ends. Germline CDR1 is GEAIGNYY and CDR2 is EKD. The CDR3 is CACDTVRMGNAGYTDKLIF. CDR3 bases: TGTGCCTGTGACACCGTACGGATGGGGAACGCCGGGTACACCGATAAACTCATCTTT.

By proportion, this clone is medium-sized. Other DNA sequences from this sample encode an identical CDR3 as well. The rearrangement uses TRDV2 and TRDJ1; D gene uncertain. Germline V lookup: CDR1 GEAIGNYY, CDR2 EKD. Trimming left V 1 base short and J 0 bases short, with 8 bases between. The length of the CDR3 is 14 residues. CDR3 protein: CACDTLSNTDKLIF. The CDR3, as DNA: TGTGCCTGTGACACTCTCTCCAACACCGATAAACTCATCTTT.

This clone was recorded a few times. This chain connects TRDV2 to TRDJ1, with D possibly matching TRDD3 (5 bases). Germline V gene data show CDR1 as GEAIGNYY and CDR2 as EKD. The CDR3 has 15 residues. Trimming took 3 bases from V and 4 from J, leaving 17 bases between them. The CDR3 region is CACDELGPTGDKLIF. DNA of the CDR3: TGTGCCTGTGACGAGCTGGGCCCGACGGGCGATAAACTCATCTTT.

Within the sample, this clone is medium-sized. The chain is built from TRDV2 and TRDJ3, with D unclear. The length of the CDR3 is 18 residues. The germline V gene encodes CDR1 GEAIGNYY and CDR2 EKD. Trimming took off 0 bases at V and 4 bases at J, with 15 bases between the two ends. The DNA for the CDR3 is TGTGCCTGTGACACCGCAACCGCCCAACAGTGGGACACCCGACAGATGTTTTTC. Its translation: CACDTATAQQWDTRQMFF.

This clone was found a few times. V is TRDV1 and J is TRDJ1; a weak D match, TRDD3 (6 bases). Trimming removed 2 bases from V and 8 bases from J, with 12 bases in between. Germline CDR1 and CDR2: TSWWSYY and QGS. This CDR3 region has 13 residues. The CDR3: CALGEGGDGKLIF. CDR3 DNA sequence: TGTGCTCTTGGGGAAGGGGGGGACGGGAAACTCATCTTT.

This clone has more than one count but fewer than ten. The V gene is TRDV3, the J gene TRDJ4; 8 positions agree with TRDD3. CDR3 length equals 17 residues. The germline gives CDR1 TVYSNPD, CDR2 GDNSRS (reference sequence). Trimming cost V 4 bases and J 4 bases; bases outside gene matches: 23. The CDR3 DNA follows: TGTGCCTCCGGGTGCCTACGAGGGATACGCGAGGTTAAACCCCTGATCTTT. Translated, it gives CASGCLRGIREVKPLIF.

By proportion, this clone is medium-sized. A read error is likely here: a far larger clone is one base away. The chain is built from TRDV2 and TRDJ2; 7 nucleotides match TRDD3. The CDR3 is 15 amino acids. Germline-derived CDR1 and CDR2 are GEAIGNYY and EKD. The CDR3 DNA reads TGTGCCTGTGGCACCGTCGGGATACACACAGCACAACTCTTCTTT. Protein: CACGTVGIHTAQLFF.

This clone is medium-sized by share. The CDR3 bases are TGTGCCTGTGACACCGTCGGGGATAAGTACACCGATAAACTCATCTTT. The encoded protein is CACDTVGDKYTDKLIF. The chain links TRDV2 to TRDJ1, with 7 bases lining up with TRDD3. CDR1 is GEAIGNYY and CDR2 is EKD in the germline V gene. This CDR3 region has 16 residues. J gave up 0 bases and V 0 bases, and 6 bases lay outside the gene matches.

In its sample, this clone is medium-sized. The J gene is TRDJ1, the V gene TRDV2; the match to TRDD3 covers 10 bases. The germline CDR1 and CDR2 sequences are GEAIGNYY and EKD. Trimming at V came to 4 bases and at J to 0 bases, leaving 34 bases not matched to a gene. The CDR3 is 25 amino acids. The CDR3 sequence: CACDPVGLRVKLGDPDVGDTDKLIF. Written as DNA, the CDR3 is TGTGCCTGTGATCCCGTAGGCCTACGGGTGAAACTGGGGGATCCTGACGTGGGGGACACCGATAAACTCATCTTT.

The chain combines TRDV2 with TRDJ3, with 10 bases identical to TRDD3. The CDR3 runs 19 residues. The V segment lost 2 bases and the J segment 1 base; nucleotides outside the gene matches: 7. Germline values: CDR1 GEAIGNYY, CDR2 EKD. CDR3 DNA: TGTGCCTGTGACAGGCTGGGGGATAAAGGGTCCTGGGACACCCGACAGATGTTTTTC. It yields the protein CACDRLGDKGSWDTRQMFF.

The rearrangement joins TRDV2 to TRDJ1, with D perhaps TRDD3 (6 bases). Trimming shortened V by 0 bases and J by 7 bases, and 23 bases separated the two germline ends. The CDR3 has 17 amino acids. Germline CDR1 reads GEAIGNYY; CDR2 reads EKD. In nucleotides, the CDR3 is TGTGCCTGTGACACCGGTGGGTTGCTGGGGACACCACCTAAACTCATCTTT. Its translation: CACDTGGLLGTPPKLIF.

In its sample, this clone is medium-sized (0.01 to 0.1%). The chain employs TRDV2 and TRDJ1; possibly TRDD3 for D (6 bases). Germline CDR1 is GEAIGNYY and CDR2 is EKD. The ends were cut back, 0 bases at V and 4 bases at J, with 14 bases in the middle. The CDR3 totals 15 residues. CDR3 residues: CACDTVGGTHDKLIF. The CDR3 DNA is TGTGCCTGTGACACCGTTGGGGGCACCCACGATAAACTCATCTTT.

This clone ranks as medium-sized (0.01 to 0.1%). V usage is TRDV2 and J usage is TRDJ1; 13 nucleotides align to TRDD3. Trimming cost V 3 bases and J 2 bases; bases outside gene matches: 11. The CDR3 consists of 18 residues. CDR1 and CDR2 from the germline V gene are GEAIGNYY and EKD. CDR3 nucleotides: TGTGCCTGTGACGGGTTACTGGGGGATACGCGAAGGACCGATAAACTCATCTTT. Protein sequence: CACDGLLGDTRRTDKLIF.

As for this clone: One base away lies a much larger clone, so this may be a sequencing read error. V is TRDV2 and J is TRDJ1; TRDD3 matches at 10 bases. Germline V gene sequence: CDR1 GEAIGNYY, CDR2 EKD. This CDR3 region has 23 residues. Trimming cost V 0 bases and J 2 bases; bases outside gene matches: 26. The CDR3 loop reads CACDTVNWGMRGGTPSGTDKLIF. In nucleotides, the CDR3 is TGTGCCTGTGACACCGTCAACTGGGGGATGCGCGGGGGTACACCTTCGGGGACCGATAAACTCATCTTT.

The chain couples TRDV1 to TRDJ2, with 7 bases fitting TRDD3. V was clipped by 1 base and J by 2 bases; unmatched bases: 10. The CDR3 is 18 amino acids. Per the germline V gene, CDR1 is TSWWSYY and CDR2 is QGS. Written as DNA, the CDR3 is TGTGCTCTTGGGGAACCGGATACGCCTCTCTTCTTGACAGCACAACTCTTCTTT. Its protein is CALGEPDTPLFLTAQLFF.

This clone counts as medium-sized. This sequence joins TRDV2 and TRDJ1; a possible D gene is TRDD3 (5 bases). V lost 3 bases, J lost 4 bases, and 17 bases lay in between. The germline V gene has CDR1 GEAIGNYY and CDR2 EKD. The CDR3 runs 15 residues. CDR3 sequence: CACDGLLVRSDKLIF. For the CDR3, the DNA is TGTGCCTGTGACGGTTTACTGGTGAGGAGCGATAAACTCATCTTT.

This clone was detected only a few times. The V call is TRDV2, the J call TRDJ3; 8 nucleotides match TRDD3. Losses at the gene ends were 2 bases for V and 0 bases for J; bases not matched to a gene: 8. Germline V gene lookup returns CDR1 GEAIGNYY and CDR2 EKD. This CDR3 is built from 19 residues. The DNA of the CDR3 is TGTGCCTGTGACAAGTACTGGGGGCTGAGCTCCTGGGACACCCGACAGATGTTTTTC. As protein: CACDKYWGLSSWDTRQMFF.

This clone has more than one count but fewer than ten. This chain links TRDV2 with TRDJ1, with 9 bases lining up with TRDD3. This CDR3 is built from 15 residues. Unmatched junction bases numbered 6, after V lost 0 bases and J lost 5 bases. Germline V gene sequence: CDR1 GEAIGNYY, CDR2 EKD. CDR3 residues: CACDTLILGEDKLIF. CDR3 DNA: TGTGCCTGTGACACCCTAATACTGGGGGAAGATAAACTCATCTTT.

This clone was found a few times. V and J are TRDV2 and TRDJ3, with 10 bases matching TRDD3. There are 17 residues in the CDR3. Looked up from germline, CDR1 is GEAIGNYY and CDR2 is EKD. J gave up 0 bases and V 7 bases, and 5 bases lay outside the gene matches. The DNA of the CDR3 is TGTGCCTGCGTACTGGGGGATGGCTCCTGGGACACCCGACAGATGTTTTTC. Its protein product is CACVLGDGSWDTRQMFF.

Sample share makes this clone medium-sized. The chain joins TRDV2 to TRDJ3; D is unclear. The CDR3 sequence is 18 residues long. Germline CDR1 GEAIGNYY, CDR2 EKD. V was cut by 3 bases and J by 0 bases, with 14 bases left in between. The CDR3 nucleotides read TGTGCCTGTGACCCGGTACGGGGTAGCTCCTGGGACACCCGACAGATGTTTTTC. Protein: CACDPVRGSSWDTRQMFF.

Remarks on this clone: Other nucleotide sequences in the sample specify the same CDR3. The rearrangement uses TRDV2 and TRDJ1, with TRDD3 identical over 13 bases. CDR3 length equals 18 residues. Germline V gene lookup returns CDR1 GEAIGNYY and CDR2 EKD. J lost 0 bases, V lost 0 bases, and 6 bases had no gene match. The CDR3 DNA follows: TGTGCCTGTGACACCCTACTGGGGGATACGCGATACACCGATAAACTCATCTTT. Its translation is CACDTLLGDTRYTDKLIF.

The chain uses TRDV2 and TRDJ1; 11 nucleotides line up with TRDD3. The V gene's germline CDR1 is GEAIGNYY and CDR2 EKD. CDR3 length: 19 residues. Trimming removed 5 bases from V and 0 bases from J; junction bases left unmatched: 16. CDR3 residues: CACGPGVGDTPVYTDKLIF. In DNA form, the CDR3 reads TGTGCCTGTGGACCAGGAGTGGGGGATACGCCGGTGTACACCGATAAACTCATCTTT.

A few counts support this clone. The chain is built from TRDV1 and TRDJ1, with 9 bases that match TRDD3. The CDR3 is made up of 21 amino acids. Germline values: CDR1 TSWWSYY, CDR2 QGS. V was pared by 2 bases and J by 0 bases, with 19 bases of the junction left unmatched. CDR3 residues: CALGEIFEGWGIPPYTDKLIF. The CDR3 DNA sequence: TGTGCTCTTGGGGAAATCTTCGAAGGCTGGGGGATCCCACCTTACACCGATAAACTCATCTTT.

The rearrangement joins TRDV2 to TRDJ1; D might be TRDD3 (5 bases). CDR3 size: 20 residues. Germline V gene lookup returns CDR1 GEAIGNYY and CDR2 EKD. The V end was cut by 2 bases, the J end by 0 bases, with 27 bases between. CDR3 bases: TGTGCCTGTGACAAGATCGCCACCCGGTACTCCCTATACGACACCGATAAACTCATCTTT. Residues: CACDKIATRYSLYDTDKLIF.